These 5 T cell receptor beta chains were all obtained from the same sample, sequenced in a study of CD8+CD57+ T cells in acquired aplastic anemia. An expansion of CD8+CD57+ cells by flow cytometry had been shown in patients chosen for sequencing. The use of genomic DNA as template underpinned the TCR beta VDJ and CDR3 profiling. TCRdb processed the reads anew with MiXCR; each CDR3 protein has one entry. This repertoire shows roughly 260,000 distinct CDR3 sequences, 45% to 50% found once; its top ten account for 7.8%. Source material: sorted CD4+, CD8+, or CD8+CD57+ T cells (not recorded which) from PBMCs. These receptors were collected from a human donor with aplastic anemia.

This clonotype was found many times. This sequence joins TRBV9 and TRBJ2-1; D unresolved. V shed 4 bases and J shed 0 bases, with 14 bases lying between them. The CDR3 is 16 amino acids. Per the germline V gene, CDR1 is SGDLS and CDR2 is YYNGEE. The CDR3 nucleotides are TGTGCCAGCAGCCCCCAGAGCGTTTTCTCCTACAATGAGCAGTTCTTC. Protein sequence: CASSPQSVFSYNEQFF.

There are many counts of this clonotype. This sequence joins TRBV20-1 and TRBJ2-1; 12 nucleotides match TRBD2. The CDR3 sequence is 14 residues long. Germline trimming cut 0 bases from V and 9 bases from J; bases unmatched to any gene: 3. Germline V lookup: CDR1 DFQATT, CDR2 SNEGSKA (reference sequence). The CDR3 loop reads CSARDLLAGGEQFF. CDR3 DNA: TGCAGTGCTAGAGATCTACTAGCGGGAGGTGAGCAGTTCTTC.

This clonotype was picked up many times. The V call is TRBV7-9, the J call TRBJ2-3, with D possibly TRBD2 on 6 matching bases. CDR3 length: 16 residues. CDR1 is SEHNR, CDR2 FQNEAQ, per germline (reference sequence). Trimming cost V 6 bases and J 4 bases, with 20 bases left between them. As DNA, the CDR3 is TGTGCCAGCAGTCCAAATACCGGGCTAGCGCCAGATACGCAGTATTTT. It encodes CASSPNTGLAPDTQYF.

V and J are TRBV7-2 and TRBJ1-1; possibly TRBD1 for D (5 bases). The CDR3 sequence is 15 residues long. The ends were cut back, 1 base at V and 2 bases at J, with 11 bases in the middle. Germline values: CDR1 SGHTA, CDR2 FQGNSA. CDR3 protein: CASSLGDPPNTEAFF. The CDR3 DNA reads TGTGCCAGCAGCTTAGGGGACCCCCCTAACACTGAAGCTTTCTTT.

V usage is TRBV7-2 and J usage is TRBJ2-3, with TRBD2 matching 11 bases. The CDR3 has 17 amino acids. Germline values: CDR1 SGHTA, CDR2 FQGNSA. The junction had 14 bases not matched to a gene; V was cut back by 5 bases and J by 7 bases. The CDR3 is CASSQDLTSGGLNTQYF. The CDR3 DNA is TGTGCCAGCAGCCAAGATCTAACTAGCGGGGGTCTTAATACGCAGTATTTT.